This TCR beta chain was observed in a study of blood T cell repertoires in COVID-19 (TCRdb year 2020). Concerning the study at large: The collaborator samples originated in the United States, Italy and Spain and spanned the acute and convalescent phases of COVID-19. Subjects who had been exposed to COVID-19, were actively infected with it, or had recovered from it provided the deeply sampled blood TCRbeta repertoires that made up the dataset. The repertoires were released in a freely available public database meant as a resource for research on the immune response to SARS-CoV-2. A de-identified subject ID, COVID-19 status, age in years and sex were almost always included in the sample metadata. HLA class I and class II types, where available, came from metadata supplied by the sample provider rather than from assay-based typing. The samples were drawn from the first 160 participants of the ongoing ImmuneRACE study and from 1,200 or so subjects provided by 6 global collaborators. The prospective study material was composed of cDNA or gDNA derived from T cells, B-cell-depleted T cells, or PBMCs. What the authors observed across the whole study: The quantity of clinical and demographic metadata differed by source and by participant and was supplied without curation.

The CDR3, cysteine through phenylalanine, is 17 amino acids long. This entry keeps only the CDR3 DNA: 51 bases, framed from base 1. The germline V gene sets CDR1 to SGHDT and CDR2 to YYEEEE. V is clipped by 0 bases and J by 0 bases, and the sequence between their germline boundaries is 10 bases long. TCRbeta CDR3 regions were amplified from genomic DNA by means of the immunoSEQ Assay, a bias-controlled multiplex PCR. The study's own analysis went as follows. The number of nucleated cells in each sample was estimated by amplification of reference gene primers within the assay. Sequence reads were collapsed and filtered to measure the absolute abundance of every unique TCRbeta CDR3 rearrangement. For each sample, productive Simpson clonality was calculated by taking the square root of Simpson's diversity index across productive rearrangements. The clones in this table, taken by TCRdb from immuneACCESS, are in-frame only. Not every clone is retained; where verified, under half of the shortfall comes from an unresolved V gene, and the cause of the rest is unknown. Clonal size and the V and J genes are those of that table, whereas D and trimming came from the DNA. The sample table lists 200,000 to 300,000 clones, roughly 81% of them with a count of one. The ten most abundant clones make up around 7.5% of the sample.

In Seattle, one collaborating source enrolled patients while the infection was active and tracked those patients longitudinally over the course of disease. Each collaborating institution followed its own protocols to collect whole blood in K2EDTA tubes. Collaborator samples were shipped for TCRbeta analysis as frozen whole blood, isolated PBMCs, or DNA extracted from either sample type. As concerns this clone: Its antigen is still unknown. Base qualities were left out, and no much larger clone turns up one base away.

This TCR derives from a woman older than 75 with COVID-19, enrolled during active disease. In this chain, TRBV5-6 is recombined with TRBJ1-6, with the D gene not confidently named. Source material: peripheral blood. CDR3 sequence: CASSLGYISSYNSPLHF. The sequenced DNA is TGTGCCAGCAGCTTGGGTTACATCAGCTCCTATAATTCACCCCTCCACTTT. With all but the CDR3 taken from the reference TRBV5-6 and TRBJ1-6 genes, the full variable domain is: DAGVTQSPTHLIKTRGQQVTLRCSPKSGHDTVSWYQQALGQGPQFIFQYYEEEERQRGNFPDRFSGHQFPNYSSELNVNALLLGDSALYLCASSLGYISSYNSPLHFGNGTRLTVT.